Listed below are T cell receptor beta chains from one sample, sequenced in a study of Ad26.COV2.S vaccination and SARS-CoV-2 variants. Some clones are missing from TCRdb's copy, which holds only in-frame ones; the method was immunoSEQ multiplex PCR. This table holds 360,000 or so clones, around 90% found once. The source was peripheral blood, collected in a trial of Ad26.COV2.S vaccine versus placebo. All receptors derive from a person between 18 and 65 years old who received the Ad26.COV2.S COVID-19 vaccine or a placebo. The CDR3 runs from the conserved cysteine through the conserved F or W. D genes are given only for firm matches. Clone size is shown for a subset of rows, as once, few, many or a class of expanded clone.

cdr3_nt: TGTGCCAGCAGCTCCCGGGACTCCAGTTGGATGGAGACCCAGTACTTC; cdr3_aa: CASSSRDSSWMETQYF; d_call: -; v_call: TRBV7-9; j_call: TRBJ2-5; clone_size: -
cdr3_nt: TGCGCCAGCAGTTCCGAGCCTACCTCCTACGAGCAGTACTTC; cdr3_aa: CASSSEPTSYEQYF; d_call: -; v_call: TRBV5-1; j_call: TRBJ2-7; clone_size: -
cdr3_nt: TGCGCCAGCAGCTTGGGTTTGCAGTATGGCTACACCTTC; cdr3_aa: CASSLGLQYGYTF; d_call: -; v_call: TRBV5-1; j_call: TRBJ1-2; clone_size: -
cdr3_nt: TGTGCCAGCAGTTTTTTAGGTGAAGCTTTCTTT; cdr3_aa: CASSFLGEAFF; d_call: -; v_call: TRBV12-3/TRBV12-4; j_call: TRBJ1-1; clone_size: -
cdr3_nt: TGTGCTAGCAGCTTAAAGGCGGGCCTGAACACCGGGGAGCTGTTTTTT; cdr3_aa: CASSLKAGLNTGELFF; d_call: -; v_call: TRBV7-7; j_call: TRBJ2-2; clone_size: -
cdr3_nt: TGTGCCAGCAGGGGACAGGGCCAGGGTAGCACTGAAGCTTTCTTT; cdr3_aa: CASRGQGQGSTEAFF; d_call: TRBD1; v_call: TRBV9; j_call: TRBJ1-1; clone_size: -
cdr3_nt: TGTGCCAGCAGCACCAGGGGAATGGTGGGGATGAACACTGAAGCTTTCTTT; cdr3_aa: CASSTRGMVGMNTEAFF; d_call: -; v_call: TRBV7-2; j_call: TRBJ1-1; clone_size: -
cdr3_nt: TGTGCCAGTAGTGTGGGACAGGGGAGGGAGACCCAGTACTTC; cdr3_aa: CASSVGQGRETQYF; d_call: TRBD1; v_call: TRBV19; j_call: TRBJ2-5; clone_size: -
cdr3_nt: TGCGCCAGCAGCTTATCAACGGGGGCTCCTTCGTACAATGAGCAGTTCTTC; cdr3_aa: CASSLSTGAPSYNEQFF; d_call: -; v_call: TRBV5-1; j_call: TRBJ2-1; clone_size: -
cdr3_nt: TGTGCCAGTTATAGCGGGGGCGGTACGCAGTATTTT; cdr3_aa: CASYSGGGTQYF; d_call: TRBD2; v_call: TRBV19; j_call: TRBJ2-3; clone_size: -
cdr3_nt: TGTGCCAGCAGCCTCAAAGACAGGGAAGTGGGAGCAAAACTGTTTTTT; cdr3_aa: CASSLKDREVGAKLFF; d_call: TRBD1; v_call: TRBV7-8; j_call: TRBJ1-4; clone_size: -
cdr3_nt: TGTGCCATCAGTGAGACGGGGCAGGGCGGGAACACTGAAGCTTTCTTT; cdr3_aa: CAISETGQGGNTEAFF; d_call: -; v_call: TRBV10-3; j_call: TRBJ1-1; clone_size: -
cdr3_nt: TGTGCCAGCAGCCAAGTCCGCCTTGAGGCAGATACGCAGTATTTT; cdr3_aa: CASSQVRLEADTQYF; d_call: -; v_call: TRBV4-2; j_call: TRBJ2-3; clone_size: -
cdr3_nt: TGCGCCAGCAGCCAAGATTCTTCGGGGGTTGTCTACGAGCAGTACTTC; cdr3_aa: CASSQDSSGVVYEQYF; d_call: -; v_call: TRBV4-1; j_call: TRBJ2-7; clone_size: -
cdr3_nt: TGCAGCGTTGAGGACGGGTATGAAAAACTGTTTTTT; cdr3_aa: CSVEDGYEKLFF; d_call: -; v_call: TRBV29-1; j_call: TRBJ1-4; clone_size: once
cdr3_nt: TGTGCCAGTAGTATATCCAGGGGGACCAACACCGGGGAGCTGTTTTTT; cdr3_aa: CASSISRGTNTGELFF; d_call: TRBD1; v_call: TRBV19; j_call: TRBJ2-2; clone_size: -
cdr3_nt: TGTGCCAGCAGCCAGGCGGGGGGGAAGATTGCTTTCTTT; cdr3_aa: CASSQAGGKIAFF; d_call: -; v_call: TRBV3-1/TRBV3-2; j_call: TRBJ1-1; clone_size: once
cdr3_nt: TGCAGTGCTAGTAAGGGCACAGGGGTATATGGGGATACGCAGTATTTT; cdr3_aa: CSASKGTGVYGDTQYF; d_call: TRBD1; v_call: TRBV20-1; j_call: TRBJ2-3; clone_size: -
cdr3_nt: TGTGCCTGGAGTTCCCTTCGTGAAAAACTGTTTTTT; cdr3_aa: CAWSSLREKLFF; d_call: -; v_call: TRBV30; j_call: TRBJ1-4; clone_size: -
cdr3_nt: TGTGCCAGCAGCCAAGGGCCCCATTTAGCCAAAAACATTCAGTACTTC; cdr3_aa: CASSQGPHLAKNIQYF; d_call: -; v_call: TRBV27; j_call: TRBJ2-4; clone_size: -
cdr3_nt: TGTGCCAGCAGCCTCCGGGCCGTGGGCACAGATACGCAGTATTTT; cdr3_aa: CASSLRAVGTDTQYF; d_call: -; v_call: TRBV14; j_call: TRBJ2-3; clone_size: once
cdr3_nt: TGTGCCAGCAGCAAATCGACAGGGTCTACTAGCTCCTACAATGAGCAGTTCTTC; cdr3_aa: CASSKSTGSTSSYNEQFF; d_call: TRBD1; v_call: TRBV5-5; j_call: TRBJ2-1; clone_size: -
cdr3_nt: TGCGCCAGCAGCCAATCAGGCGAGGGAACGGAGACCCAGTACTTC; cdr3_aa: CASSQSGEGTETQYF; d_call: -; v_call: TRBV4-3; j_call: TRBJ2-5; clone_size: -
cdr3_nt: TGTGCCAGTAGTATATTCCTAGCGGCCCAAGAGACCCAGTACTTC; cdr3_aa: CASSIFLAAQETQYF; d_call: TRBD2; v_call: TRBV19; j_call: TRBJ2-5; clone_size: -
cdr3_nt: TGCGCCAGCAGCCCAGGACAGGCTGCAGGTAATGAAAAACTGTTTTTT; cdr3_aa: CASSPGQAAGNEKLFF; d_call: TRBD1; v_call: TRBV5-1; j_call: TRBJ1-4; clone_size: -
cdr3_nt: TGCAGTGCTAGTGTGGGGAGTAGCACCGGGGAGCTGTTTTTT; cdr3_aa: CSASVGSSTGELFF; d_call: -; v_call: TRBV20-1; j_call: TRBJ2-2; clone_size: -
cdr3_nt: TGTGCTAGTGGCCAAACACCGGACAGGACTGTGGCGACCCAGTACTTC; cdr3_aa: CASGQTPDRTVATQYF; d_call: TRBD1; v_call: TRBV12-5; j_call: TRBJ2-5; clone_size: -
cdr3_nt: TGTGCCAGCTACGTTAGGGGCGCCTATGGCTACACCTTC; cdr3_aa: CASYVRGAYGYTF; d_call: -; v_call: TRBV19; j_call: TRBJ1-2; clone_size: -
cdr3_nt: TGTGCTAGTGGTTTGGTACTAGAGGGGGGGCCCGGGAATGAGCAGTTCTTC; cdr3_aa: CASGLVLEGGPGNEQFF; d_call: -; v_call: TRBV12-5; j_call: TRBJ2-1; clone_size: few
cdr3_nt: TGTGCCATCAGTGTTAGGGGTCCCGGTAGCAATCAGCCCCAGCATTTT; cdr3_aa: CAISVRGPGSNQPQHF; d_call: -; v_call: TRBV10-3; j_call: TRBJ1-5; clone_size: -
cdr3_nt: TGTGCCAGCAGCCCCGGGAGCCAACCTGGGGGGCAGCCCCAGCATTTT; cdr3_aa: CASSPGSQPGGQPQHF; d_call: -; v_call: TRBV27; j_call: TRBJ1-5; clone_size: few
cdr3_nt: TGTGCCAGCAGTTACTCAGGGGTTGCGAGCTTCTTCTTC; cdr3_aa: CASSYSGVASFFF; d_call: -; v_call: TRBV6-5; j_call: TRBJ2-1; clone_size: -
cdr3_nt: TGTGCCACCTACGGCAGCGGCTATGGCTACACCTTC; cdr3_aa: CATYGSGYGYTF; d_call: -; v_call: TRBV9; j_call: TRBJ1-2; clone_size: -
cdr3_nt: TGCGCCAGCAGCCAAGCCCCCGGGACAGGGGAAATATTCATCGGGGAGCTGTTTTTT; cdr3_aa: CASSQAPGTGEIFIGELFF; d_call: TRBD1; v_call: TRBV4-1; j_call: TRBJ2-2; clone_size: once
cdr3_nt: TGCAGCGTTGAAGATTCACAGCCGACGGGGGCCTTATTGAACACTGAAGCTTTCTTT; cdr3_aa: CSVEDSQPTGALLNTEAFF; d_call: -; v_call: TRBV29-1; j_call: TRBJ1-1; clone_size: -
cdr3_nt: TGTGCCAGCAGTTTTAGGGGGAACACTGAAGCTTTCTTT; cdr3_aa: CASSFRGNTEAFF; d_call: -; v_call: TRBV6-2/TRBV6-3; j_call: TRBJ1-1; clone_size: -
cdr3_nt: TGCGCCAGCAGTGGGGATGAGCAGTACTTC; cdr3_aa: CASSGDEQYF; d_call: -; v_call: TRBV10-1; j_call: TRBJ2-7; clone_size: -
cdr3_nt: TGTGCCAGCAGCTTAGTCTCGACGGGTGAAAAACTGTTTTTT; cdr3_aa: CASSLVSTGEKLFF; d_call: -; v_call: TRBV7-9; j_call: TRBJ1-4; clone_size: -
cdr3_nt: TGTGCCAGCAGATCCGGGACACGGCTCGAGCAGTACTTC; cdr3_aa: CASRSGTRLEQYF; d_call: -; v_call: TRBV5-4; j_call: TRBJ2-7; clone_size: once
cdr3_nt: TGTGCCAGCAGCCCGGGACAGGTGAGCTCCTACGAGCAGTACTTC; cdr3_aa: CASSPGQVSSYEQYF; d_call: TRBD1; v_call: TRBV5-4; j_call: TRBJ2-7; clone_size: -
cdr3_nt: TGTGCCAGCAGAAGGAACACTGAAGCTTTCTTT; cdr3_aa: CASRRNTEAFF; d_call: -; v_call: TRBV6-5; j_call: TRBJ1-1; clone_size: -
cdr3_nt: TGTGCCAGCAGCTTAGTCAGTATCTCCTATAATTCACCCCTCCACTTT; cdr3_aa: CASSLVSISYNSPLHF; d_call: -; v_call: TRBV7-6; j_call: TRBJ1-6; clone_size: -
cdr3_nt: TGCGCCAGCAGCCACTATACTAAAAGTTCCCCGGACGAGCAGTTCTTC; cdr3_aa: CASSHYTKSSPDEQFF; d_call: -; v_call: TRBV4-3; j_call: TRBJ2-1; clone_size: -
cdr3_nt: TGTGCCATCAGTTCAGCGGATTATGGCTACACCTTC; cdr3_aa: CAISSADYGYTF; d_call: -; v_call: TRBV10-3; j_call: TRBJ1-2; clone_size: -
cdr3_nt: TGTGCCAGTAGTACAACCCCGACAGGGACCTATGGCTACACCTTC; cdr3_aa: CASSTTPTGTYGYTF; d_call: TRBD1; v_call: TRBV19; j_call: TRBJ1-2; clone_size: -
cdr3_nt: TGTGCCAGCAGCCAAGAGGGTGGGCCCCAGCATTTT; cdr3_aa: CASSQEGGPQHF; d_call: -; v_call: TRBV3-1/TRBV3-2; j_call: TRBJ1-5; clone_size: -
cdr3_nt: TGTGCCACTGGGACAGGGTGGGCCACTGAAGCTTTCTTT; cdr3_aa: CATGTGWATEAFF; d_call: TRBD1; v_call: TRBV27; j_call: TRBJ1-1; clone_size: large
cdr3_nt: TGTGCCAGCAGCCAAACCGGGACAGGAGAATACGAGCAGTACTTC; cdr3_aa: CASSQTGTGEYEQYF; d_call: TRBD1; v_call: TRBV3-1/TRBV3-2; j_call: TRBJ2-7; clone_size: -
cdr3_nt: TGTGCCAGCAGCCAAGAGCCAGACTCCTATGGCTACACCTTC; cdr3_aa: CASSQEPDSYGYTF; d_call: -; v_call: TRBV3-1/TRBV3-2; j_call: TRBJ1-2; clone_size: -
cdr3_nt: TGCGCCAGCAGCCAAGATCAGGGCAACTATGGCTACACCTTC; cdr3_aa: CASSQDQGNYGYTF; d_call: -; v_call: TRBV4-1; j_call: TRBJ1-2; clone_size: -
cdr3_nt: TGTGCCAGCAGTTACTATCTCCGGACAGGAAATGAGCAGTTCTTC; cdr3_aa: CASSYYLRTGNEQFF; d_call: TRBD1; v_call: TRBV6-6; j_call: TRBJ2-1; clone_size: -
cdr3_nt: TGTGCCAGCAGCTTAGCGAGGCGGATTAGCTCTGGGGCCAACGTCCTGACTTTC; cdr3_aa: CASSLARRISSGANVLTF; d_call: -; v_call: TRBV7-8; j_call: TRBJ2-6; clone_size: -
cdr3_nt: TGTGCCAGTAGTATCGGAAGGGAGGGCGGGGAGCCCCAGCATTTT; cdr3_aa: CASSIGREGGEPQHF; d_call: -; v_call: TRBV19; j_call: TRBJ1-5; clone_size: -
cdr3_nt: TGCGCCAGCAGCCAAGATCTTAAGGGCCAGGTAACTAATGAAAAACTGTTTTTT; cdr3_aa: CASSQDLKGQVTNEKLFF; d_call: -; v_call: TRBV4-3; j_call: TRBJ1-4; clone_size: once
cdr3_nt: TGTGCCTGGAGACGAGACACTGAAGCTTTCTTT; cdr3_aa: CAWRRDTEAFF; d_call: -; v_call: TRBV30; j_call: TRBJ1-1; clone_size: -
cdr3_nt: TGTGCCAGTAGTATACCTCAGGTCATTAACTATGGCTACACCTTC; cdr3_aa: CASSIPQVINYGYTF; d_call: -; v_call: TRBV19; j_call: TRBJ1-2; clone_size: -
cdr3_nt: TGTGCCTGTCTCGGACTAGCGGGGTCCGAGCAGTACTTC; cdr3_aa: CACLGLAGSEQYF; d_call: TRBD2; v_call: TRBV30; j_call: TRBJ2-7; clone_size: -
cdr3_nt: TGTGCCATCCCAATTGGGACTGGAAATGGCTACACCTTC; cdr3_aa: CAIPIGTGNGYTF; d_call: -; v_call: TRBV10-3; j_call: TRBJ1-2; clone_size: -
cdr3_nt: TGCGCCAGCAGCGGGTCAAAGCGGGGGGGATATTCCTACAATGAGCAGTTCTTC; cdr3_aa: CASSGSKRGGYSYNEQFF; d_call: TRBD2; v_call: TRBV10-2; j_call: TRBJ2-1; clone_size: -